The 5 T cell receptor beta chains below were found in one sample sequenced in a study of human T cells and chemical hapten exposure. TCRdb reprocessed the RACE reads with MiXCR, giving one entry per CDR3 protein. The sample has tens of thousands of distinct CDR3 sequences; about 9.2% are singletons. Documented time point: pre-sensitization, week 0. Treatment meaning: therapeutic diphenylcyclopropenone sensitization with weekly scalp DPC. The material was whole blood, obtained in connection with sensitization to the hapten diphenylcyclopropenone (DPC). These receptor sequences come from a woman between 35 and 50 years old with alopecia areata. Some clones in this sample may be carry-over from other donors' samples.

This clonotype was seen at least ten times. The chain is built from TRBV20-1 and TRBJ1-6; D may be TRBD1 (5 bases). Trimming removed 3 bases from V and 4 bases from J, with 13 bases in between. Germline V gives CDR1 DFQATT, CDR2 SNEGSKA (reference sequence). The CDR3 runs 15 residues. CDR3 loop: CSARIYQGYNSPLHF. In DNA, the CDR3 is TGCAGTGCTAGGATATATCAGGGATATAATTCACCCCTCCACTTT.

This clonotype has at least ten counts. The CDR3, as DNA: TGTGCCAGCAGTTCCCCCCCTAGCGTCTCAGGTGGCCAAGAGACCCAGTACTTC. This translates into CASSSPPSVSGGQETQYF. J is TRBJ2-5 and V is TRBV7-9; D might be TRBD2 (6 bases). Germline V lookup: CDR1 SEHNR, CDR2 FQNEAQ (reference sequence). The CDR3 is 18 residues long. V lost 6 bases and J lost 1, with 24 bases in between.

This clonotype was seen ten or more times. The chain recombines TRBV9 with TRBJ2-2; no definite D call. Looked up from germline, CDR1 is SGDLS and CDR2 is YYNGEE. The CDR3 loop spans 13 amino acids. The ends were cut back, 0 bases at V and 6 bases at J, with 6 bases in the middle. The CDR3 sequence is CASSVAFSGELFF. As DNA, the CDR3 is TGTGCCAGCAGCGTAGCTTTTTCCGGGGAGCTGTTTTTT.

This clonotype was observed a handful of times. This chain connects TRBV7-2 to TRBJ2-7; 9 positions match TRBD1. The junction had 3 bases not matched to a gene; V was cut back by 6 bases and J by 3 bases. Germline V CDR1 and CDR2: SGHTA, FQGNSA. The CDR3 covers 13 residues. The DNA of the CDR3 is TGTGCCAGCAGACAGACAGGGGGCTACGAGCAGTACTTC. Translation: CASRQTGGYEQYF.

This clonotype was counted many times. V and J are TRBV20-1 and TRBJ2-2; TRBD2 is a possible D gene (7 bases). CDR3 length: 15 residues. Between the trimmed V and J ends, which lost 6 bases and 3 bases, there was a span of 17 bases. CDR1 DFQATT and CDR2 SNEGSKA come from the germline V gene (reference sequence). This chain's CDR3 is CSARRGGRDTGELFF. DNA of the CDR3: TGCAGTGCCCGGAGGGGGGGCCGAGACACCGGGGAGCTGTTTTTT.